The 27 T cell receptor beta chains given below trace back to one sample, sequenced in a study of regulatory T cells in long-lasting Graves disease. To make TCR beta libraries, researchers used iRepertoire HTBI primers and Arm-PCR of CDR3 regions. From the multiplex PCR reads, TCRdb called clonotypes with MiXCR, one entry per CDR3 protein. Of hundreds of thousands of distinct CDR3 sequences in the sample, around 15% were seen once. Time point here: newly diagnosed GD, antithyroid drugs for less than 3 months. Extracted RNA from PBMCs served as the source of the TCR library. Specimen: peripheral blood mononuclear cells (PBMCs), collected at new diagnosis, from a patient treated with antithyroid drugs. The receptors stem from a female donor with Graves disease.

This chain joins TRBV5-1 and TRBJ1-4; the match to TRBD1 covers 7 bases. Germline V gives CDR1 SGHRS, CDR2 YFSETQ. The V and J ends lost 4 bases and 4 bases, in that order; junction bases with no gene match: 10. The CDR3 loop spans 16 amino acids. CDR3: CASSTTSGGHNEKLFF. The CDR3 DNA reads TGCGCCAGCAGCACAACATCAGGGGGTCATAATGAAAAACTGTTTTTT.

In its sample, this clonotype was seen a few times. This rearrangement joins TRBV7-2 to TRBJ2-7, with D uncertain. The germline CDR1 and CDR2 sequences are SGHTA and FQGNSA. V shed 1 base and J shed 2 bases, with 18 bases lying between them. The CDR3 has 17 amino acids. CDR3 protein: CASSLGEMKGPPYEQYF. CDR3 nucleotides: TGTGCCAGCAGCTTAGGGGAAATGAAAGGGCCTCCCTACGAGCAGTACTTC.

To note about this clonotype: This sequence may be a read error, since a much larger clone differs from it by one base. J is TRBJ1-3 and V is TRBV2; no clear D gene. Germline CDR1 reads SNHLY; CDR2 reads FYNNEI. CDR3 size: 13 residues. The CDR3 protein is CAGSDGPGNTTYF. The CDR3 nucleotides are TGTGCCGGATCAGACGGGCCTGGAAACACCACATATTTT.

This clonotype came up many times. The chain is built from TRBV10-3 and TRBJ2-1; tentative D call: TRBD2 (6 bases). V was clipped by 1 base and J by 9 bases, with 13 bases between them. Germline lookup yields CDR1 ENHRY and CDR2 SYGVKD. There are 14 residues in the CDR3. The CDR3 loop reads CAISEYGDWGEQFF. The CDR3 DNA reads as TGTGCCATCAGTGAGTACGGGGACTGGGGTGAGCAGTTCTTC.

On this clonotype: An end of the junction differs from the germline gene, which may be a read error. The chain combines TRBV12-3 or TRBV12-4 with TRBJ2-7; no clear D gene. The CDR3 is 13 amino acids. CDR3 protein: CASSETESYEQDF. For the CDR3, the DNA is TGTGCCAGCAGTGAGACTGAGTCCTACGAGCAGGACTTC.

The table lists this clonotype with many counts. The chain has TRBV7-2 and TRBJ2-4, with TRBD1 identical over 7 bases. Germline V lookup: CDR1 SGHTA, CDR2 FQGNSA. This CDR3 is 15 amino acids long. The junction had 11 bases not matched to a gene; V was cut back by 4 bases and J by 8 bases. In DNA, the CDR3 is TGTGCCAGCAGCTGGGACAGTTATCAAACGGACATTCAGTACTTC. Encoded protein: CASSWDSYQTDIQYF.

This chain links TRBV24-1 with TRBJ2-2; 8 nucleotides line up with TRBD1. Germline V gene lookup returns CDR1 KGHDR and CDR2 SFDVKD. After removal of 1 base from V and 3 bases from J, the junction contained 0 bases not matched to a gene. The CDR3 length is 15 residues. CDR3 coding DNA: TGTGCCACCAGTGATTTACAGGGGGACACCGGGGAGCTGTTTTTT. Translated, it gives CATSDLQGDTGELFF.

The V and J genes are TRBV4-1 and TRBJ1-4; TRBD1 matches 7 bases. CDR3 length: 16 amino acids. Germline V gene sequence: CDR1 MGHRA, CDR2 YSYEKL. V dropped 0 bases and J dropped 4; count of bases not matched to a gene: 5. This CDR3 is CASSQDTRGFNEKLFF. CDR3 bases: TGCGCCAGCAGCCAAGATACCAGGGGGTTTAATGAAAAACTGTTTTTT.

Worth noting for this clonotype: It is likely a read error: a sequence one base away is far more abundant. The V gene is TRBV7-9, the J gene TRBJ2-7; 8 bases are shared with TRBD1. The J call may be incorrect, as the DNA end agrees better with TRBJ2-5. The CDR3 is 16 amino acids. In germline, CDR1 is SEHNR, CDR2 FQNEAQ (reference sequence). The CDR3 protein is CANSSPDRAGGETQYF. CDR3 in DNA: TGTGCCAACAGCTCGCCGGACAGGGCAGGCGGAGAGACCCAGTACTTC.

In this sample, this clonotype turned up a few times. The V gene is TRBV18, the J gene TRBJ2-3, with D possibly being TRBD1 (5 bases). The CDR3 totals 14 residues. Germline V gene sequence: CDR1 KGHSH, CDR2 LQKENI. Trimming cost V 2 bases and J 2 bases, with 8 bases left between them. The CDR3 DNA reads TGTGCCAGCTCACCATTGACAGCCACAGATACGCAGTATTTT. This sequence encodes CASSPLTATDTQYF.

This clonotype came up a few times. The genes are TRBV7-2 and TRBJ2-1; 13 nucleotides agree with TRBD2. CDR3 length: 13 residues. J gave up 7 bases and V 8 bases, and 2 bases lay outside the gene matches. CDR1 SGHTA and CDR2 FQGNSA come from the germline V gene. The CDR3 bases are TGTGCCAGCCGGACTAGCGGGGGTAATGAGCAGTTCTTC. This translates into CASRTSGGNEQFF.

This clonotype was counted many times. The chain joins TRBV7-2 to TRBJ1-5; D ambiguous. Germline V gives CDR1 SGHTA, CDR2 FQGNSA. The CDR3 length is 17 residues. Trimming pared 2 bases from V and 3 bases from J, leaving 17 bases between. CDR3 DNA sequence: TGTGCCAGCAGCTTAAGTTCCCAGCACCTCTACAATCAGCCCCAGCATTTT. Its translation is CASSLSSQHLYNQPQHF.

The chain recombines TRBV12-3 or TRBV12-4 with TRBJ1-5; no clear D. CDR3 size: 13 residues. V dropped 6 bases and J dropped 4 bases, with 10 bases sitting between them. CDR3 protein: CASRNSFNQPQHF. The CDR3 DNA is TGTGCCAGCAGAAACAGTTTTAATCAGCCCCAGCATTTT.

In this sample, this clonotype turned up many times. The chain uses TRBV12-3 or TRBV12-4 and TRBJ2-7; D uncertain. CDR3 length: 11 amino acids. Trimming left V 6 bases short and J 9 bases short, with 12 bases between. CDR3 DNA: TGTGCCAGCAGCTCCAACAAGCGGCAGTACTTC. Protein: CASSSNKRQYF.

This clonotype was recorded many times. The rearrangement links TRBV7-2 to TRBJ2-7; TRBD1 aligns across 8 bases. V trimming: 5 bases; J trimming: 5 bases; junction bases outside the gene matches: 8. Per the germline V gene, CDR1 is SGHTA and CDR2 is FQGNSA. The CDR3 runs to 14 residues. In nucleotides, the CDR3 is TGTGCCAGCAGCGCGTGGACAGGGAGGAACGAGCAGTACTTC. Protein product: CASSAWTGRNEQYF.

V and J are TRBV12-5 and TRBJ1-1, with D unresolved. CDR1 and CDR2 from the germline V gene are LGHNT and FRNRAP. The length of the CDR3 is 16 residues. Trimming took off 8 bases at V and 0 bases at J, with 19 bases between the two ends. As DNA, the CDR3 is TGTGCTAGTAACCAGAGAGGTTTTGGGATGAACACTGAAGCTTTCTTT. Translation: CASNQRGFGMNTEAFF.

This clonotype was detected ten times or more. This chain joins TRBV4-3 and TRBJ1-2; D gene ambiguous. The CDR3 loop spans 15 amino acids. Germline CDR1 is LGHNA and CDR2 is YSLEER. Trimming took off 4 bases at V and 2 bases at J, with 14 bases between the two ends. CDR3 nucleotides: TGCGCCAGCAGCCCAGACTGGGGAGTGAACTATGGCTACACCTTC. It translates to CASSPDWGVNYGYTF.

The table lists this clonotype with many counts. The chain links TRBV5-1 to TRBJ1-1; D might be TRBD1 (5 bases). V lost 4 bases, J lost 0 bases, and 10 bases lay in between. Germline CDR1 reads SGHRS; CDR2 reads YFSETQ. The CDR3 has 14 residues. The CDR3 spells CASSVDSVNTEAFF. The DNA for the CDR3 is TGCGCCAGCAGCGTCGACAGCGTGAACACTGAAGCTTTCTTT.

This clonotype was found many times. The rearrangement links TRBV12-3 or TRBV12-4 to TRBJ1-6; tentatively, D is TRBD1 (5 bases). V was clipped by 4 bases and J by 7 bases, with 14 bases between them. This CDR3 spans 15 amino acids. The CDR3, as DNA: TGTGCCAGCAGTTCCGGGAACCCAGGGAATTCACCCCTCCACTTT. Protein product: CASSSGNPGNSPLHF.

At least ten counts were recorded for this clonotype. V and J are TRBV4-3 and TRBJ2-3, with TRBD2 matching over 8 bases. With 4 bases clipped from V and 6 bases from J, the junction kept 6 bases outside the gene matches. There are 14 residues in the CDR3. The germline V gene has CDR1 LGHNA and CDR2 YSLEER. CDR3 DNA: TGCGCCAGCAGCCGTAGCGGGGCGGGGGATACGCAGTATTTT. It specifies CASSRSGAGDTQYF.

This clonotype was detected ten times or more. The chain uses TRBV2 and TRBJ2-2; D is undetermined. With 6 bases removed from V and 6 bases from J, the gap between germline ends came to 11 bases. CDR3 length equals 13 residues. Germline values: CDR1 SNHLY, CDR2 FYNNEI. CDR3 sequence (DNA): TGTGCCAGCAGCGAAATAGTACCCGGGGAGCTGTTTTTT. Its translation is CASSEIVPGELFF. The entire variable domain, with the rest obtained from reference TRBV2 and TRBJ2-2, is as follows: EPEVTQTPSHQVTQMGQEVILRCVPISNHLYFYWYRQILGQKVEFLVSFYNNEISEKSEIFDDQFSVERPDGSNFTLKIRSTKLEDSAMYFCASSEIVPGELFFGEGSRLTVL.

This clonotype was seen at least ten times. J is TRBJ1-2 and V is TRBV2, with D perhaps matching TRBD1 (5 bases). Germline V CDR1 and CDR2: SNHLY, FYNNEI. The CDR3 sequence is 14 residues long. Trimming took 2 bases from V and 6 from J, leaving 13 bases between them. The CDR3: CASSERVGEDGYTF. In DNA, the CDR3 is TGTGCCAGCAGTGAACGCGTGGGGGAGGATGGCTACACCTTC.

The chain uses TRBV24-1 and TRBJ2-7; maybe TRBD1 (5 bases). V shed 2 bases and J shed 4 bases, with 11 bases lying between them. Germline CDR1 and CDR2: KGHDR and SFDVKD. The CDR3 totals 14 residues. CDR3 in DNA: TGTGCCACCAGTGATTCCAGGGTTCAGTACGAGCAGTACTTC. Its protein is CATSDSRVQYEQYF.

In its sample, this clonotype was seen many times. Possible read error: a much larger clone is one base away. The chain employs TRBV2 and TRBJ1-1, with no clear D. The CDR3 contains 13 residues. Germline CDR1 and CDR2: SNHLY and FYNNEI. CDR3 amino acids: CAGRQEANTEAFF. CDR3 bases: TGTGCCGGCAGGCAGGAGGCGAACACTGAAGCTTTCTTT.

This clonotype was seen repeatedly, ten times or more. The rearrangement joins TRBV28 to TRBJ2-3; 10 nucleotides line up with TRBD1. Germline V gene sequence: CDR1 MDHEN, CDR2 SYDVKM. After removal of 4 bases from V and 4 bases from J, the junction contained 2 bases not matched to a gene. The length of the CDR3 is 14 residues. The CDR3 bases are TGTGCCAGCAGTTCTGGACAGGGGGCAGATACGCAGTATTTT. This encodes CASSSGQGADTQYF. Supplemented by reference TRBV28 and TRBJ2-3, the full variable domain reads DVKVTQSSRYLVKRTGEKVFLECVQDMDHENMFWYRQDPGLGLRLIYFSYDVKMKEKGDIPEGYSVSREKKERFSLILESASTNQTSMYLCASSSGQGADTQYFGPGTRLTVL.

This clonotype appeared a single time. This clone may be a read error of a much larger clone one base away. The rearrangement links TRBV5-1 to TRBJ1-1, with 10 bases identical to TRBD1. V dropped 0 bases and J dropped 0; count of bases not matched to a gene: 2. The germline V gene has CDR1 SGHRS and CDR2 YFSETQ. The CDR3 length is 16 residues. The CDR3, as DNA: TGCGCCAGCAGCTTGGGACAGGGGGCCGTGAACACTGAAGCTTTCTTT. The encoded protein is CASSLGQGAVNTEAFF.

This chain links TRBV30 with TRBJ1-5; D might be TRBD1 (5 bases). The CDR3 runs to 16 residues. Germline loops: CDR1 GTSNPN, CDR2 SVGIG (reference sequence). V lost 0 bases and J lost 2, with 14 bases in between. The CDR3 spells CAWSVHGASGNQPQHF. The CDR3, as DNA: TGTGCCTGGAGTGTGCATGGGGCTTCGGGCAATCAGCCCCAGCATTTT. Filled out from reference TRBV30 and TRBJ1-5, the complete variable domain reads SQTIHQWPATLVQPVGSPLSLECTVEGTSNPNLYWYRQAAGRGLQLLFYSVGIGQISSEVPQNLSASRPQDRQFILSSKKLLLSDSGFYLCAWSVHGASGNQPQHFGDGTRLSIL.